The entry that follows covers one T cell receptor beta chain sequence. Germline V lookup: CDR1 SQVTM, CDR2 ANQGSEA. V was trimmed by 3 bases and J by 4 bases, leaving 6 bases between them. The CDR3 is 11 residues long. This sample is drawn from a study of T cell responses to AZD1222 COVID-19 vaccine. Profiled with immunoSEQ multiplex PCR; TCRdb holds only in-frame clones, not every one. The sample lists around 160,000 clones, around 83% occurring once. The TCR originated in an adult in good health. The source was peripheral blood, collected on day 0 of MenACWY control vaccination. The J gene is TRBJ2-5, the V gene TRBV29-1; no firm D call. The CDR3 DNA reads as TGCAGCGTTGAGAAGGGAGAGACCCAGTACTTC. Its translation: CSVEKGETQYF.